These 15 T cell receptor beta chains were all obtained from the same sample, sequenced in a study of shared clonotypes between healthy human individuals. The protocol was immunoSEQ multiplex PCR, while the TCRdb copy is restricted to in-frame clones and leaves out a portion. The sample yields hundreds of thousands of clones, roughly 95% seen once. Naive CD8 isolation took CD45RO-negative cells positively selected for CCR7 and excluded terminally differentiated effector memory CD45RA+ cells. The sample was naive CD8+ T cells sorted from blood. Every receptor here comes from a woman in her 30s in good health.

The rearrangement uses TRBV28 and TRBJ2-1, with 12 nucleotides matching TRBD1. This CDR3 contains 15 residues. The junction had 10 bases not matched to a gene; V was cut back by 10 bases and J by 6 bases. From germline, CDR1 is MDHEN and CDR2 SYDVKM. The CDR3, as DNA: TGTGCCATTCTTGCCCGGGACAGGGGGCGCAATGAGCAGTTCTTC. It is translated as CAILARDRGRNEQFF.

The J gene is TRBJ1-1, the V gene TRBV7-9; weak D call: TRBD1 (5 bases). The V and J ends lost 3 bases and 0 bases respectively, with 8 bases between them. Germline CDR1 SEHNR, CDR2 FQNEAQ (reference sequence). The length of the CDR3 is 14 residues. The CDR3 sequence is CASSFQGMNTEAFF. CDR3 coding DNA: TGTGCCAGCAGCTTTCAGGGAATGAACACTGAAGCTTTCTTT.

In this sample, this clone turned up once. CDR3 DNA: TGTGCCAGCAGATACAGGGGTTTGGGCACCGGGGAGCTGTTTTTT. Residues: CASRYRGLGTGELFF. This chain uses TRBV28 with TRBJ2-2; TRBD1 agrees at 7 bases. Looked up from germline, CDR1 is MDHEN and CDR2 is SYDVKM. V was pared by 6 bases and J by 4 bases, with 8 bases of the junction left unmatched. CDR3 length: 15 amino acids.

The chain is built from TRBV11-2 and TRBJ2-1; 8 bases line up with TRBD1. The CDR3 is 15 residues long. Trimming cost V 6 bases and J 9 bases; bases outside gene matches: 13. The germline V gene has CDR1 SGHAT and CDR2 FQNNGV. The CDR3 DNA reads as TGTGCCAGCAGTCTCACAGGGGGGCGACTAGGTGAGCAGTTCTTC. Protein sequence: CASSLTGGRLGEQFF.

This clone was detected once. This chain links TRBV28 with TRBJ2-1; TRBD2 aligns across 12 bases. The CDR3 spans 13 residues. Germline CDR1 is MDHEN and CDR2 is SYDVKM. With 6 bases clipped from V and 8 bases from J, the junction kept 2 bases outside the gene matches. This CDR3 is CASRGLAGHEQFF. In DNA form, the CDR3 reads TGTGCCAGCAGGGGACTAGCGGGTCATGAGCAGTTCTTC.

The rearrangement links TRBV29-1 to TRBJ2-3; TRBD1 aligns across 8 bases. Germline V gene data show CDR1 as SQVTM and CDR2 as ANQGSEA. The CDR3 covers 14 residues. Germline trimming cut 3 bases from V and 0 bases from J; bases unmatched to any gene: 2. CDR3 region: CSVDWTGSTDTQYF. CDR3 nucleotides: TGCAGCGTTGATTGGACAGGGAGCACAGATACGCAGTATTTT.

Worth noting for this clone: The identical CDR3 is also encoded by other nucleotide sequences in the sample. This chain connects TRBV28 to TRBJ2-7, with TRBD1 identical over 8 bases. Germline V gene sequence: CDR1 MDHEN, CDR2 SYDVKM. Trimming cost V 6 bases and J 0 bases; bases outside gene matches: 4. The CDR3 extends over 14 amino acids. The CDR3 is CASSRQGSSYEQYF. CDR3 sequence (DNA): TGTGCCAGCAGCCGACAGGGGAGCTCCTACGAGCAGTACTTC.

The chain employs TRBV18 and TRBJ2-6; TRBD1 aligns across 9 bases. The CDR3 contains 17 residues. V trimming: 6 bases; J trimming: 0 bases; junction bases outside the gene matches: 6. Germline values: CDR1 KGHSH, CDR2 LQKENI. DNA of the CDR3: TGTGCCAGCTCCCAAGACAGGGGGTCCTCTGGGGCCAACGTCCTGACTTTC. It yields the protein CASSQDRGSSGANVLTF.

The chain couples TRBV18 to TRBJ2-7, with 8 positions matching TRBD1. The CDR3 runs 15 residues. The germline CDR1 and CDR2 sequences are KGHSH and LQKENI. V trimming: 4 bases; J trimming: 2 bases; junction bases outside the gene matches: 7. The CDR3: CASSLGQGLPYEQYF. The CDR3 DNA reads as TGTGCCAGCTCACTCGGACAGGGTCTTCCCTACGAGCAGTACTTC. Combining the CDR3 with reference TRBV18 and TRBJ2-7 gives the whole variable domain NAGVMQNPRHLVRRRGQEARLRCSPMKGHSHVYWYRQLPEEGLKFMVYLQKENIIDESGMPKERFSAEFPKEGPSILRIQQVVRGDSAAYFCASSLGQGLPYEQYFGPGTRLTVT.

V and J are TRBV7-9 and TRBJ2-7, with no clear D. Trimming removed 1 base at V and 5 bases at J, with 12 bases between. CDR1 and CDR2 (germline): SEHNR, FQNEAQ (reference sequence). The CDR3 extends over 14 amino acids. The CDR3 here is CASSLGLGPNEQYF. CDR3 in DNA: TGTGCCAGCAGCTTAGGGCTAGGGCCTAACGAGCAGTACTTC. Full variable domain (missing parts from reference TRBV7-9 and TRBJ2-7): DTGVSQNPRHKITKRGQNVTFRCDPISEHNRLYWYRQTLGQGPEFLTYFQNEAQLEKSRLLSDRFSAERPKGSFSTLEIQRTEQGDSAMYLCASSLGLGPNEQYFGPGTRLTVT.

CDR3 coding DNA: TGTGCCAGCAGTTCGACGGGACTAGCGGGTACCTACGAGCAGTACTTC. Translated, it gives CASSSTGLAGTYEQYF. This chain connects TRBV27 to TRBJ2-7; 12 positions match TRBD2. The J segment lost 2 bases and the V segment lost 4 bases, leaving 6 bases of the junction unmatched. Germline V gives CDR1 MNHEY, CDR2 SMNVEV (reference sequence). This CDR3 is built from 16 residues.

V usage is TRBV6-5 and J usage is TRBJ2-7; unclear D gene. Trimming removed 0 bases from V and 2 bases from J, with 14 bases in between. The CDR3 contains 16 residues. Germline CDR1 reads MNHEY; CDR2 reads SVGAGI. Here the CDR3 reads CASSYSIGQQTYEQYF. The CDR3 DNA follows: TGTGCCAGCAGTTACTCGATTGGGCAGCAGACCTACGAGCAGTACTTC.

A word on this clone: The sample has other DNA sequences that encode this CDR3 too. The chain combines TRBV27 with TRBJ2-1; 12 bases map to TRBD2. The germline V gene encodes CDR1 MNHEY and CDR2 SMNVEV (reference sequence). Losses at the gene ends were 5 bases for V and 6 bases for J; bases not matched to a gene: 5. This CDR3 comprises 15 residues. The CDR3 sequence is CASSILAGGSNEQFF. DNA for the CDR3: TGTGCCAGCAGTATACTAGCGGGAGGATCCAATGAGCAGTTCTTC.

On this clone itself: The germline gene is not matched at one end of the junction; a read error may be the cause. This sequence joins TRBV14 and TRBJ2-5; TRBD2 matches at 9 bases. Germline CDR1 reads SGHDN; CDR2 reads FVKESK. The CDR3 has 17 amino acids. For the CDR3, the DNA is TGTACCAGCAGCCAACTCGGACTAGCGAGGTACCAAGAGACCCAGTACTTC. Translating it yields CTSSQLGLARYQETQYF.

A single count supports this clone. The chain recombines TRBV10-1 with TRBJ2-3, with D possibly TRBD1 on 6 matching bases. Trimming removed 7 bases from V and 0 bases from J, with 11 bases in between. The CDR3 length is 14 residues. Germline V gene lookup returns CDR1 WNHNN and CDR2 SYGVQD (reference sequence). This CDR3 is CASTQDRSTDTQYF. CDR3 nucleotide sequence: TGCGCCAGCACCCAGGACAGAAGCACAGATACGCAGTATTTT.